Each of the 5 T cell receptor beta chains below was sequenced from the same sample in a study of identical twins. TCRdb recomputed calls from the 5' RACE reads with MiXCR, one row per CDR3 protein. The sample carries hundreds of thousands of distinct CDR3 sequences, about 20% recorded once. These data are also associated with another study on T cells expressing NK-cell markers.

The sequencing sample was made of PBMCs. Source of these receptors: a woman in her late teens or twenties in good health.

This clonotype was detected only a few times. V gene TRBV5-1 combines with J gene TRBJ2-1, with 7 bases fitting TRBD2. The CDR3 length is 16 residues. Trimming removed 4 bases from V and 4 bases from J; junction bases left unmatched: 11. CDR1 is SGHRS, CDR2 YFSETQ, per germline. CDR3 nucleotide sequence: TGCGCCAGCAGCCCGAGAACTGGACTAGGGTACAATGAGCAGTTCTTC. It is translated as CASSPRTGLGYNEQFF.

This chain joins TRBV11-2 and TRBJ2-1, with D perhaps TRBD1 (5 bases). The V and J ends lost 5 bases and 9 bases respectively, with 14 bases between them. CDR1 is SGHAT, CDR2 FQNNGV, per germline. The CDR3 covers 13 residues. The CDR3 here is CASSEQERGEQFF. CDR3 nucleotide sequence: TGTGCCAGCAGCGAACAGGAGCGAGGTGAGCAGTTCTTC.

At least ten counts were recorded for this clonotype. This chain joins TRBV15 and TRBJ1-1, with a possible D match to TRBD1 (5 bases). V was clipped by 0 bases and J by 6 bases, with 14 bases between them. CDR1 and CDR2 (germline): LNHNV, YYDKDF (reference sequence). CDR3 size: 15 residues. The CDR3 sequence: CATSRDQGRGAEAFF. The CDR3 DNA reads TGTGCCACCAGCAGAGATCAGGGCCGAGGCGCTGAAGCTTTCTTT.

This clonotype has a handful of counts. The rearrangement joins TRBV14 to TRBJ2-7; 11 bases fit TRBD2. Unmatched junction bases numbered 7, after V lost 5 bases and J lost 4 bases. Germline CDR1 is SGHDN and CDR2 is FVKESK. This CDR3 has 15 residues. Here the CDR3 reads CASSSRLAGIYEQYF. The CDR3 coding sequence is TGTGCCAGCAGCTCTCGACTAGCGGGGATTTACGAGCAGTACTTC.

The V gene is TRBV7-9, the J gene TRBJ1-6; 10 bases match TRBD1. Germline lookup yields CDR1 SEHNR and CDR2 FQNEAQ (reference sequence). Germline trimming cut 5 bases from V and 4 bases from J; bases unmatched to any gene: 5. This CDR3 contains 16 residues. CDR3 DNA: TGTGCCAGCAGCGGACAGGGGGGATTATATAATTCACCCCTCCACTTT. Translation: CASSGQGGLYNSPLHF.